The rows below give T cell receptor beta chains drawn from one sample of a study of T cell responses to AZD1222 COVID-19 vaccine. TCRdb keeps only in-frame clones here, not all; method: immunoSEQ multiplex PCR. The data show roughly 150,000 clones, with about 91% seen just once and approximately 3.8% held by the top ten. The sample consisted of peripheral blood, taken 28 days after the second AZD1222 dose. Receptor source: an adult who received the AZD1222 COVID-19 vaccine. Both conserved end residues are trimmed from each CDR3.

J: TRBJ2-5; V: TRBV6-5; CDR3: ASSTTRNQRETQY
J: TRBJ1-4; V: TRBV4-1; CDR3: ASSDTTGGREKLF
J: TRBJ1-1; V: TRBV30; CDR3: AWTGGMAEAF
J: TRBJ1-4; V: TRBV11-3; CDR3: ASSFTGTSNRANEKLF
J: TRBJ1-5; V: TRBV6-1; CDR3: ASSVRQAYSNQPQH
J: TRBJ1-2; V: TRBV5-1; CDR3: ASSLETGVGSALSGGYT
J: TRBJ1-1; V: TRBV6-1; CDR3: ASSGIRDSNVNTEAF
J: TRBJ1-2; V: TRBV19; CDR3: ASSIKASGGYT
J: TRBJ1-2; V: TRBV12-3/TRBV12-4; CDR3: ASSKGGAWGYT
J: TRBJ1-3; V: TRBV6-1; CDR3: ASRENRLVSGNTIY
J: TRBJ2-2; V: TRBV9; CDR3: ASSARLAGVNTGELF
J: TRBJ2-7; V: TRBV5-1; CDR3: ASSLAPGTNNEQY
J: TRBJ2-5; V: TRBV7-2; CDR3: ASSLNQETQY
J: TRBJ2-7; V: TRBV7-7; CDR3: ASSPDRSSYEQY
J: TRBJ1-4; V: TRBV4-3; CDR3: ASSQEGVANEKLF
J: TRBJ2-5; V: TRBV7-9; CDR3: ASSVGTSAIQETQY
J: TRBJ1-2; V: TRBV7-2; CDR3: ASSLFASYGYT
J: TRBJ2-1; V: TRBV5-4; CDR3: ASSKPDDSYNEQF
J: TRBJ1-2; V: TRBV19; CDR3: ATSRQSDGYT
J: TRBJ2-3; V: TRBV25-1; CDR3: ASSKPTSGPSKGRAQY
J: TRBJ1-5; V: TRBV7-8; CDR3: ASSLGEGQGTNQPQH
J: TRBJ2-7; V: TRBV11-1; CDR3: ATRGANRYEQY
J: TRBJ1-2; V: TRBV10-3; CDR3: AISSGWRDGYT
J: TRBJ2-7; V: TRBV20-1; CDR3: SASGGPSYEQY
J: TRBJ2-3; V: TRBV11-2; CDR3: ASTITSGVSTDTQY
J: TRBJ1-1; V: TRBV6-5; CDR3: ASSFGTKNTEAF
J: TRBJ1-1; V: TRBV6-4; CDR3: ASSVDRNTEAF
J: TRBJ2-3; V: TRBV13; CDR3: ASSTGTSGSLD
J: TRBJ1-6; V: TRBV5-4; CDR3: ASSLGGRGQNSPLH
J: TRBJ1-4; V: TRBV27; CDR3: ASSPDRGEKLF
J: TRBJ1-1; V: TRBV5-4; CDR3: ASSFRETGDTEAF
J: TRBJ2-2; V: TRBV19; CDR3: ASSTPTGTGELF
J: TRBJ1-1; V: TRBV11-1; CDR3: ASSLRVGLNTEAF
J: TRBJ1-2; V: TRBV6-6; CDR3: ASSYHPSGGYT
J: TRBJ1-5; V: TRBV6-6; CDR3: ASALRPSEQPQH
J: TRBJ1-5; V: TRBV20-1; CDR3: SASQPYSNQPQH
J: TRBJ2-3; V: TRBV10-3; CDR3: AISESGQGTDTQY
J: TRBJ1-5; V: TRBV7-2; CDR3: ASSLTGNSNQPQH
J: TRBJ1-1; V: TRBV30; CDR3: AWSGQTNTEAF
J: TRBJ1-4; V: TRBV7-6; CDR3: ASSLMATATNEKLF
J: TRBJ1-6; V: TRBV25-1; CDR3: ASSRTGEHSPLH